Listed here is a single T cell receptor beta chain. The antigen is undetermined. Sequencing was performed with immunoSEQ multiplex PCR; in TCRdb, only in-frame clones are kept and a portion is missing. The sample yields more than 95,000 clones, about nine tenths seen once. The data stem from a study of T cell responses to AZD1222 COVID-19 vaccine. General observations from the study: White British donors predominated, females outnumbered males, and clonal diversity was possibly underestimated. Researchers report vaccine-associated CD4 TCRs spanning spike, with dominance at 160-218 and 743-854. After the peak T cell response, and only then, were repertoires sampled.

V was clipped by 2 bases and J by 4 bases, with 12 bases between them. The CDR3 sequence is 14 residues long. The germline V gene has CDR1 MNHNY and CDR2 SVGAGI (reference sequence). The sequence was collected from an adult in good health. Specimen: peripheral blood, collected on day 0 of AZD1222 vaccination. The rearrangement links TRBV6-6 to TRBJ2-7; D perhaps matches TRBD2 (6 bases). DNA for the CDR3: TGTGCCAGCAGTTACACCGGCGGGGTATACGAGCAGTACTTC. As protein: CASSYTGGVYEQYF.